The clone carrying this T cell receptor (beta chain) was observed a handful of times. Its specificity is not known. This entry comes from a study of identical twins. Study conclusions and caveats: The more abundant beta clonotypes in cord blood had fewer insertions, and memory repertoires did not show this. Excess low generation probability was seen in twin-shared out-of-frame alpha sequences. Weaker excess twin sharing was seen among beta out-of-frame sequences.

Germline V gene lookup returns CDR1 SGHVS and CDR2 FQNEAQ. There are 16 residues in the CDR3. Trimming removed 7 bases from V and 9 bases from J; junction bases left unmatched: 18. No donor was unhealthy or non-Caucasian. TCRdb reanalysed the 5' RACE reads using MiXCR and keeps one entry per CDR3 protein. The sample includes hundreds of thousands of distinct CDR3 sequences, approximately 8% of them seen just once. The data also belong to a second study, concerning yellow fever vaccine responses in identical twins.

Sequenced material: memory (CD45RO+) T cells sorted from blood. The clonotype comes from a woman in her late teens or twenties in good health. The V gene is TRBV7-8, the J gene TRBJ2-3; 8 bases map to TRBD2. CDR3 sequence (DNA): TGTGCCAGCACCAAAGGATGGCGGGAGGATCCACTCACGCAGTATTTT. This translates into CASTKGWREDPLTQYF.